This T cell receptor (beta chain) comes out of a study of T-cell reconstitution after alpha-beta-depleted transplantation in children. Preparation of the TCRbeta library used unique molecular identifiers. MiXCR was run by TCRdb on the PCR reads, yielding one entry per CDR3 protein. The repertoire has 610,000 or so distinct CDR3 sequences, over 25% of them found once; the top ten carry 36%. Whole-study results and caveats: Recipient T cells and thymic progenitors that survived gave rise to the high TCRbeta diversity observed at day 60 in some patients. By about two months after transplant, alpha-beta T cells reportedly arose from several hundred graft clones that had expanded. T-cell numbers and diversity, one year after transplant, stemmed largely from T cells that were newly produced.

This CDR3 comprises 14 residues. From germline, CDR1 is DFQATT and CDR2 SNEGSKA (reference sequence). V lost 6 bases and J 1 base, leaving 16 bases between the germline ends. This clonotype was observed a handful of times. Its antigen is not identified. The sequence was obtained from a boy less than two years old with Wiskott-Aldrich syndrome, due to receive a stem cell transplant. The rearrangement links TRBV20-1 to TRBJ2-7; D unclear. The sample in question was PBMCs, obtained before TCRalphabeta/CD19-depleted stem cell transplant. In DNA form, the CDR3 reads TGCAGTGCACCAGACCGAGGCCCGTCCTACGAGCAGTACTTC. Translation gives CSAPDRGPSYEQYF.